This T cell receptor (beta chain) was observed in a study of tumour-infiltrating T cells in Burkitt lymphoma. Study-level background: Overall and progression-free survival were predicted by productive clonality.

The CDR3 sequence is 11 residues long. Deletions cut 5 bases from V and 4 bases from J, with 5 bases between. Germline V gives CDR1 SGHAT, CDR2 FQNNGV. Sequencing was performed with immunoSEQ multiplex PCR; in TCRdb, only in-frame clones are kept and a portion is missing. The table includes about 14,000 clones, approximately 30% detected once. The receptor's source is a human donor with diffuse large B-cell lymphoma. The genes are TRBV11-2 and TRBJ2-5; no definite D call. Specimen: tumor tissue. The CDR3 coding sequence is TGTGCCAGCAGCCAAGCAGAGACCCAGTACTTC. This codes for CASSQAETQYF.